This passage covers 15 T cell receptor beta chains from one sample sequenced in a study of cytomegalovirus exposure and HLA in healthy donors. PCR involved 60 Vbeta and 13 Jbeta primers. Using immunoSEQ multiplex PCR, the repertoire was profiled, and TCRdb retains in-frame clones only, with some absent. The sample lists about 180,000 clones, 80% seen once, with under 2% in the top ten. The sample was PBMCs. These receptors all come from a woman in her thirties in good health and CMV-seronegative.

The chain couples TRBV6-5 to TRBJ1-1; maybe TRBD1 (5 bases). V dropped 4 bases and J dropped 2 bases, with 8 bases sitting between them. From germline, CDR1 is MNHEY and CDR2 SVGAGI. CDR3 length: 13 residues. CDR3 nucleotide sequence: TGTGCCAGCAGTTTCCAGGGAAACACTGAAGCTTTCTTT. Translation: CASSFQGNTEAFF.

The chain uses TRBV23-1 and TRBJ1-3; 11 bases match TRBD1. TRBV23-1 is given ORF status, its function remaining uncertain. CDR3 length: 23 residues. V gave up 2 bases and J gave up 0 bases; unmatched junction bases: 21. The CDR3 protein is CASSQDLGMLGTGGPSSGNTIYF. CDR3 coding DNA: TGCGCCAGCAGTCAAGACTTGGGTATGTTAGGGACAGGGGGACCCAGCTCTGGAAACACCATATATTTT.

J is TRBJ1-1 and V is TRBV6-5, with 8 bases lining up with TRBD1. The V gene's germline CDR1 is MNHEY and CDR2 SVGAGI. The V gene end was trimmed by 7 bases and the J gene end by 8 bases; junction bases not matched to a gene: 9. The CDR3 length is 13 residues. DNA of the CDR3: TGTGCCAGCACCCTCGACAGGGGCGGCGAAGCTTTCTTT. It codes for CASTLDRGGEAFF.

About this clone: Within the sample, other DNA sequences also encode this same CDR3. This chain connects TRBV6-1 to TRBJ1-1; D unresolved. The CDR3 consists of 13 residues. V lost 1 base, J lost 5 bases, and 8 bases lay in between. Germline V gives CDR1 MNHNS, CDR2 SASEGT. CDR3 loop: CASSEGGRTEAFF. DNA of the CDR3: TGTGCCAGCAGTGAAGGAGGGCGTACTGAAGCTTTCTTT.

The chain has TRBV4-3 and TRBJ2-7; D is possibly TRBD1 (6 bases). V was clipped by 0 bases and J by 5 bases, with 14 bases between them. Germline CDR1 LGHNA, CDR2 YSLEER. The CDR3 has 15 amino acids. CDR3 DNA: TGCGCCAGCAGCCAAGATTGGAGCAGGGGAAACGAGCAGTACTTC. As protein: CASSQDWSRGNEQYF.

This clone was found a few times. The chain recombines TRBV28 with TRBJ2-7, with 7 bases matching TRBD1. CDR1 and CDR2 from the germline V gene are MDHEN and SYDVKM. The V segment lost 1 base and the J segment 3 bases; nucleotides outside the gene matches: 3. There are 14 residues in the CDR3. The CDR3, as DNA: TGTGCCAGCAGTTTATTCGACAGGGACTACGAGCAGTACTTC. The encoded protein is CASSLFDRDYEQYF.

The chain couples TRBV18 to TRBJ2-7, with TRBD1 as a possible D gene (6 bases). Germline assignment: CDR1 KGHSH and CDR2 LQKENI. The CDR3 length is 16 residues. Trimming pared 3 bases from V and 0 bases from J, leaving 15 bases between. CDR3 sequence (DNA): TGTGCCAGCTCACCCGCTGGGGGCGGGCGCTCCTACGAGCAGTACTTC. As protein: CASSPAGGGRSYEQYF. The whole variable domain, remainder taken from reference TRBV18 and TRBJ2-7, is NAGVMQNPRHLVRRRGQEARLRCSPMKGHSHVYWYRQLPEEGLKFMVYLQKENIIDESGMPKERFSAEFPKEGPSILRIQQVVRGDSAAYFCASSPAGGGRSYEQYFGPGTRLTVT.

The chain carries TRBV10-3 and TRBJ2-4; tentative D call: TRBD2 (6 bases). Germline V gene lookup returns CDR1 ENHRY and CDR2 SYGVKD. This CDR3 has 15 amino acids. V gave up 11 bases and J gave up 5 bases, with 22 bases separating them. The CDR3 coding sequence is TGTGCCTCGGGACCGGGGGACGGTTGGCAAAACATTCAGTACTTC. Protein: CASGPGDGWQNIQYF.

The rearrangement links TRBV5-1 to TRBJ1-6; tentatively, D is TRBD1 (6 bases). The CDR3 contains 14 residues. The V gene lost 0 bases and the J gene lost 6 bases, with 7 bases spanning the gap. Germline-derived CDR1 and CDR2 are SGHRS and YFSETQ. The DNA for the CDR3 is TGCGCCAGCAGCTTGGACAGGGTTAATTCACCCCTCCACTTT. Translating gives CASSLDRVNSPLHF.

J is TRBJ1-3 and V is TRBV2; 10 positions agree with TRBD1. Germline CDR1 reads SNHLY; CDR2 reads FYNNEI. This CDR3 contains 15 residues. The V and J ends lost 0 bases and 8 bases, in that order; junction bases with no gene match: 4. The CDR3 protein is CASSEARTGGDTIYF. In DNA, the CDR3 is TGTGCCAGCAGTGAAGCGAGGACAGGGGGGGACACCATATATTTT.

The CDR3 nucleotides read TGCGCCAGCAGCACAGACACCGGGACAGGGGGCCATCAGCCCCAGCATTTT. This encodes CASSTDTGTGGHQPQHF. The genes are TRBV5-1 and TRBJ1-5; TRBD1 agrees at 12 bases. The CDR3 sequence is 17 residues long. Germline values: CDR1 SGHRS, CDR2 YFSETQ. Trimming took 4 bases from V and 5 from J; bases not matched to a gene: 10.

The chain combines TRBV7-3 with TRBJ2-3, with 8 nucleotides matching TRBD1. The trim removed 5 bases at V and 2 bases at J, leaving 9 bases unmatched. The CDR3 runs to 16 residues. Germline CDR1 reads SGHTA; CDR2 reads FQGTGA. DNA of the CDR3: TGTGCCAGCAGCCCTTCGACAGGGGCGTACACAGATACGCAGTATTTT. Translation: CASSPSTGAYTDTQYF.

The chain links TRBV25-1 to TRBJ1-1; 7 bases fit TRBD1. Losses at the gene ends were 4 bases for V and 4 bases for J; bases not matched to a gene: 12. The CDR3 runs 16 residues. Germline assignment: CDR1 MGHDK and CDR2 SYGVNS. The DNA of the CDR3 is TGTGCCAGCAGTGGGGGACAGCCTCCTAAAATCACTGAAGCTTTCTTT. This translates into CASSGGQPPKITEAFF.

This sequence joins TRBV6-5 and TRBJ1-5, with a possible D match to TRBD1 (6 bases). The CDR3 sequence is 15 residues long. Trimming shortened V by 5 bases and J by 4 bases, and 15 bases separated the two germline ends. Germline values: CDR1 MNHEY, CDR2 SVGAGI. Here the CDR3 reads CASSRRTEGNQPQHF. CDR3 coding DNA: TGTGCCAGCAGTAGACGGACAGAGGGAAATCAGCCCCAGCATTTT.

The chain combines TRBV11-2 with TRBJ1-2; D gene unclear. Trimming cost V 0 bases and J 8 bases, with 16 bases left between them. CDR1 is SGHAT, CDR2 FQNNGV, per germline. CDR3 length: 15 residues. CDR3 coding DNA: TGTGCCAGCAGCTTAGATAATCGAGGGTTAGGCGGCTACACCTTC. Its translation is CASSLDNRGLGGYTF.